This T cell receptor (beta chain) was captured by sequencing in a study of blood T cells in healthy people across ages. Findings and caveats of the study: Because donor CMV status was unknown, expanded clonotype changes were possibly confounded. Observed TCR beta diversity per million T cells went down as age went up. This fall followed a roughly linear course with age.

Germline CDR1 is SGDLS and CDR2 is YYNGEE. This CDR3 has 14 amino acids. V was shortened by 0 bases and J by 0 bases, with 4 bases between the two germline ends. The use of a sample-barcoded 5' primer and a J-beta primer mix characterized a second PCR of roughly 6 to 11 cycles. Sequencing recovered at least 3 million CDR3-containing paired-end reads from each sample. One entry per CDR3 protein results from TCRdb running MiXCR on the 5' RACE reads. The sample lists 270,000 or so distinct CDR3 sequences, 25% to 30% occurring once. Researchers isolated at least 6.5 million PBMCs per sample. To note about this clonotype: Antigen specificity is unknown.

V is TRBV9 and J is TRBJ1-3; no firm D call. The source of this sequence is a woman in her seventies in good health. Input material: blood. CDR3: CASSVAGSGNTIYF. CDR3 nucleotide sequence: TGTGCCAGCAGCGTAGCAGGCTCTGGAAACACCATATATTTT.